This T cell receptor beta chain was obtained from a study of blood T cell repertoires in COVID-19. Germline-derived CDR1 and CDR2 are SGHAT and FQNNGV. The CDR3 extends over 14 amino acids. With 4 bases removed from V and 3 bases from J, the gap between germline ends came to 13 bases. Study processing details: By means of reference gene primer amplification, nucleated cell counts were estimated. The assay was immunoSEQ multiplex PCR, and TCRdb's table has in-frame clones only and misses some. V and J calls and clone size are copied from that table; D and trimming were computed from the DNA. The table has under 140,000 clones, nearly 80% seen once; the top ten hold more than 15%.

The sample consisted of peripheral blood. The TCR originated in a woman of 80 years or more with active or convalescent COVID-19. The chain couples TRBV11-2 to TRBJ2-7; possible D gene TRBD2, 6 bases. CDR3 sequence reads: CASSSRRGGYEQYF. CDR3 bases: TGTGCCAGCAGCTCCCGGCGGGGAGGCTACGAGCAGTACTTC.